The clone carrying this TCR beta chain was seen only a few times. The antigen is not known. This sample also contains other DNA sequences that code for the same CDR3. These data come from a study of cytomegalovirus exposure and HLA in healthy donors. The CDR3 length is 14 residues. Per germline, CDR1 SGDLS and CDR2 YYNGEE. Trimming removed 0 bases from V and 5 bases from J; junction bases left unmatched: 4. The PCR was carried out with 60 Vbeta primers and 13 Jbeta primers. Sequencing used immunoSEQ multiplex PCR; TCRdb keeps in-frame clones, though not all of them. The sample includes 150,000 to 200,000 clones, over 75% of them seen just once. The study's findings and limits: According to an earlier analysis, most TCR beta V segments yielded productive rearrangements about 90% or about 30% of the time. The listing of roughly 160 TCR beta chains classed them as cytomegalovirus-associated.

This clonotype originated in a man between 18 and 35 years old in good health and CMV-seropositive. Sequencing was done on a sample of PBMCs. The V gene is TRBV9, the J gene TRBJ1-1; 7 nucleotides line up with TRBD1. Here the CDR3 DNA reads TGTGCCAGCAGCGTAGGACAGGGAGGTACTGAAGCTTTCTTT. It is translated as CASSVGQGGTEAFF.